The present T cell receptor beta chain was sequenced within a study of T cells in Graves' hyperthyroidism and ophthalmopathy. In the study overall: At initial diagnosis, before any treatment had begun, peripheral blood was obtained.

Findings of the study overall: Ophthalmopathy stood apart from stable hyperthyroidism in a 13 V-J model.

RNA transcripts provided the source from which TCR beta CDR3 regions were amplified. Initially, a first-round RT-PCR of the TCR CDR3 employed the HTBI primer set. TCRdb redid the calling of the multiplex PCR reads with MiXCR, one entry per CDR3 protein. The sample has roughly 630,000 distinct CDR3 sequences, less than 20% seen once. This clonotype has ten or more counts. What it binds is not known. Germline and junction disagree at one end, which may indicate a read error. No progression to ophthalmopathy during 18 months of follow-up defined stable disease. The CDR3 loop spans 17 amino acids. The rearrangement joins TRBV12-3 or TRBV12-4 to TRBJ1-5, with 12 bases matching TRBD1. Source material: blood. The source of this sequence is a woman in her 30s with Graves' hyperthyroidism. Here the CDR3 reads CATSLLVGTGGGQPQHF. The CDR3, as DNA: TGTGCCACCAGTTTATTGGTAGGGACAGGGGGCGGTCAGCCCCAGCATTTT.